A single sample gave rise to the 10 T cell receptor beta chains below, sequenced in a study of cytomegalovirus exposure and HLA in healthy donors. PCR amplification relied on 60 Vbeta primers (plus 13 Jbeta primers). Repertoires were generated with immunoSEQ multiplex PCR, while TCRdb's copy carries only in-frame clones and drops some. The data show around 160,000 clones, 60% to 80% seen once. The sequenced material came from PBMCs. These receptor sequences come from a woman aged 40 to 55 in good health and CMV-seropositive.

The CDR3 loop is CASKTDSNQPQHF. For the CDR3, the DNA is TGTGCCAGCAAGACAGATAGCAATCAGCCCCAGCATTTT. The V and J genes are TRBV19 and TRBJ1-5; possibly TRBD1 for D (5 bases). The CDR3 length is 13 residues. Germline loops: CDR1 LNHDA, CDR2 SQIVND (reference sequence). V lost 9 bases and J lost 0, with 9 bases in between.

This chain connects TRBV18 to TRBJ2-1; 10 bases agree with TRBD1. V shed 5 bases and J 3 bases; nucleotides not matched to a gene: 7. The length of the CDR3 is 16 residues. CDR1 and CDR2 (germline): KGHSH, LQKENI. CDR3: CASSTGTGALYNEQFF. CDR3 DNA sequence: TGTGCCAGCTCAACCGGGACAGGGGCACTCTACAATGAGCAGTTCTTC.

V usage is TRBV11-2 and J usage is TRBJ1-6; tentatively, D is TRBD1 (6 bases). Germline V gene data show CDR1 as SGHAT and CDR2 as FQNNGV. This CDR3 spans 14 amino acids. V dropped 1 base and J dropped 7 bases, with 8 bases sitting between them. CDR3 nucleotide sequence: TGTGCCAGCAGCTTAGGGACAGAGAATTCACCCCTCCACTTT. It specifies CASSLGTENSPLHF.

This clone was found once. The chain is built from TRBV4-1 and TRBJ2-7; 7 bases are a match to TRBD1. The CDR3 length is 17 residues. The J segment lost 6 bases and the V segment lost 1 base, leaving 15 bases of the junction unmatched. Germline V lookup: CDR1 MGHRA, CDR2 YSYEKL. The DNA of the CDR3 is TGCGCCAGCAGCCAAGGAAAGGGGAGACAGGGACCGGCCGAGCAGTACTTC. Translated: CASSQGKGRQGPAEQYF.

The V gene is TRBV18, the J gene TRBJ2-3; 9 bases line up with TRBD2. Germline CDR1 and CDR2: KGHSH and LQKENI. The CDR3 is made up of 14 amino acids. J was trimmed by 6 bases and V by 6 bases; bases with no gene match: 7. The CDR3 coding sequence is TGTGCCAGCTCCGGGGCTAGCGGGGTTGATACGCAGTATTTT. Translated, it gives CASSGASGVDTQYF.

This rearrangement joins TRBV7-2 to TRBJ1-5; the D gene is possibly TRBD1 (5 bases). The ends were cut back, 1 base at V and 9 bases at J, with 10 bases in the middle. Germline V gene sequence: CDR1 SGHTA, CDR2 FQGNSA. This CDR3 spans 13 amino acids. CDR3: CASSLGGGRPQHF. In DNA, the CDR3 is TGTGCCAGCAGCTTAGGGGGGGGTCGGCCCCAGCATTTT.

The V and J genes are TRBV2 and TRBJ1-1; TRBD1 matches at 8 bases. Trimming at V came to 7 bases and at J to 5 bases, leaving 9 bases not matched to a gene. The germline V gene encodes CDR1 SNHLY and CDR2 FYNNEI. The CDR3 loop spans 14 amino acids. CDR3 sequence: CASMLGQAITEAFF. CDR3 bases: TGTGCCAGCATGTTGGGACAGGCGATTACTGAAGCTTTCTTT.

The rearrangement uses TRBV7-9 and TRBJ1-2; tentatively, D is TRBD1 (5 bases). The CDR3 has 14 amino acids. Germline CDR1 reads SEHNR; CDR2 reads FQNEAQ (reference sequence). Trimming left V 5 bases short and J 1 base short, with 11 bases between. DNA for the CDR3: TGTGCCAGCAGCCCAATGGGGGGTAACTATGGCTACACCTTC. Residues: CASSPMGGNYGYTF.

The chain employs TRBV18 and TRBJ1-1, with a tentative D call TRBD1 (5 bases). Per germline, CDR1 KGHSH and CDR2 LQKENI. Deletions cut 0 bases from V and 6 bases from J, with 14 bases between. The CDR3 sequence is 15 residues long. CDR3 nucleotides: TGTGCCAGCTCACCACCGACCGGGGGGAGGGCTGAAGCTTTCTTT. Protein sequence: CASSPPTGGRAEAFF.

This clone was picked up one time. J is TRBJ2-1 and V is TRBV10-3; TRBD2 matches at 8 bases. With V trimmed by 10 bases and J by 4 bases, 9 bases remained unmatched. The CDR3 length is 14 residues. Germline CDR1 ENHRY, CDR2 SYGVKD. CDR3 protein: CATGSGEGYNEQFF. CDR3 bases: TGTGCCACCGGTAGCGGGGAAGGTTACAATGAGCAGTTCTTC.